This T cell receptor (beta chain) appears in the sequencing data of a study of cytomegalovirus exposure and HLA in healthy donors (TCRdb year 2017). For the wider study: According to a later analysis, the 120 or so validation repertoires were produced on the same platform as the approximately 610 repertoires of the first cohort. The study aimed to test whether signatures of past pathogen exposure could be identified by cataloging public T cell receptors. In addition to the first cohort of roughly 670 subjects, a separate validation cohort of about 120 different subjects was used. To predict cytomegalovirus infection status, the study combined high-throughput TCR immunosequencing, statistical association of individual TCRs with disease status, and machine learning. The study at large found these results: A later analysis found that TCRs clustered in the first cohort also tended to co-occur in the approximately 120 validation repertoires, with 94% of cluster scores above 0. In vitro tests confirmed that a few of the cytomegalovirus-associated TCR beta chains recognize cytomegalovirus antigens. The classifier was reported to diagnose cytomegalovirus status with high specificity and sensitivity in both the original cohort and the validation cohort. A later analysis had no HLA typing for the validation cohort, so co-occurrence there was scored across all 110 or so repertoires. The authors suggested that the approach could potentially be generalized to other disease states and immunological phenotypes. While some public TCRs were present in many individuals, most TCR sequences turned up only very rarely across donors. In the study, some 180 TCR beta chains were listed as associated with cytomegalovirus.

This clone was picked up one time. Its cognate antigen has yet to be identified. Base qualities are not provided; no much larger clone lies one nucleotide away. Donors formed part of the validation cohort, which comprised 120 or so subjects and was distinct from the first cohort of over 500 subjects. Receptors were amplified or captured by the immunoSEQ multiplex PCR assay. In the source study's methods: To diagnose cytomegalovirus status from the catalog of TCR beta chain sequences, a statistical classification framework was built. What TCRdb holds here is the immuneACCESS table cut down to in-frame rearrangements. Part of the clones is not present; checked against another copy, under half of the missing clones reflect an unresolved V gene, and the others are unexplained. The V and J calls and the clone size are those of that table, but D and trimming were determined from the DNA. This sample gives hundreds of thousands of clones in total; approximately 87% of them show up just once. Around 5.6% of the sample is held by the ten biggest clonotypes.

V is cut by 5 bases and J by 6 bases, and the space between the germline ends is 5 bases. The CDR3 spans 11 residues, from the cysteine through the phenylalanine. The kept DNA is CDR3 alone, 33 bases in frame from the first base. Sequences SEHNR (CDR1) and FQNEAQ (CDR2) are obtained from the germline V gene (reference sequence). The source material was PBMCs. The TCR was taken from a woman aged 18-30 years in good health and CMV-seronegative. The chain couples TRBV7-9 to TRBJ2-1; the D segment cannot be called with confidence. CDR3 loop: CASSQANEQFF. In nucleotide form, the sequence is TGTGCCAGCAGCCAAGCCAATGAGCAGTTCTTC.